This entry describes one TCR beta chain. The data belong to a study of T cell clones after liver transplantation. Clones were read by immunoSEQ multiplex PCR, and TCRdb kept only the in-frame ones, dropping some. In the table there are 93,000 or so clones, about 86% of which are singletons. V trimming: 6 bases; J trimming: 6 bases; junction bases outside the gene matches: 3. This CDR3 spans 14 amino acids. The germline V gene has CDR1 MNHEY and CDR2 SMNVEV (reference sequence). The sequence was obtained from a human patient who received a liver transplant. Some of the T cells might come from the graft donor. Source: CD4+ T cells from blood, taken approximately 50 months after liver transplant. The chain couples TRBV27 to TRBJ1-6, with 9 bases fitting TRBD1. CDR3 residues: CASSRDRVNSPLHF. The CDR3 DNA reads TGTGCCAGCAGCAGGGACAGGGTTAATTCACCCCTCCACTTT.